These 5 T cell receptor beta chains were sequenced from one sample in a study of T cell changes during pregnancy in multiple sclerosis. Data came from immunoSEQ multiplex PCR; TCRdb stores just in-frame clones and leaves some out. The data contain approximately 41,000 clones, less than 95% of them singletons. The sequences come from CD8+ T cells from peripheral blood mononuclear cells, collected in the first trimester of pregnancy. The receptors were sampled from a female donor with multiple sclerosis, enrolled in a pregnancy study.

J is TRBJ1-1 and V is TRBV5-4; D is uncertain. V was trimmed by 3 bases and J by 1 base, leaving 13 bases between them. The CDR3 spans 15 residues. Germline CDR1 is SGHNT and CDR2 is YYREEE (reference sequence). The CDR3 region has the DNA TGTGCCAGCAGCTATCCCTTGGGCGAGAACACTGAAGCTTTCTTT. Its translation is CASSYPLGENTEAFF.

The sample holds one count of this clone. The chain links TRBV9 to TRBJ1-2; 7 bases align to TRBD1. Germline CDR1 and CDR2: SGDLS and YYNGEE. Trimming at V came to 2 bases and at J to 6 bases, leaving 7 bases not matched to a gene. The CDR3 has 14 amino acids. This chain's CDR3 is CASSVRQGTDGYTF. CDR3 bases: TGTGCCAGCAGCGTCCGACAGGGAACGGATGGCTACACCTTC.

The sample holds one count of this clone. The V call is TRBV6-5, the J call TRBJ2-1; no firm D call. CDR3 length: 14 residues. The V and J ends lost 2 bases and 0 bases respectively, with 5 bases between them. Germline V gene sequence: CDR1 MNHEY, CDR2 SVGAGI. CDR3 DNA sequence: TGTGCCAGCAGTTACAGGAGCTCCTACAATGAGCAGTTCTTC. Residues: CASSYRSSYNEQFF.

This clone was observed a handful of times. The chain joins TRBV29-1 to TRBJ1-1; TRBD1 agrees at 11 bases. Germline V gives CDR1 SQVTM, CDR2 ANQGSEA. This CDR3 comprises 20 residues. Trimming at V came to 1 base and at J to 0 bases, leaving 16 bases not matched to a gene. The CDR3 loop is CSVEAGVVVGQGVLNTEAFF. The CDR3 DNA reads TGCAGCGTTGAAGCCGGTGTCGTAGTGGGACAGGGGGTTTTGAACACTGAAGCTTTCTTT.

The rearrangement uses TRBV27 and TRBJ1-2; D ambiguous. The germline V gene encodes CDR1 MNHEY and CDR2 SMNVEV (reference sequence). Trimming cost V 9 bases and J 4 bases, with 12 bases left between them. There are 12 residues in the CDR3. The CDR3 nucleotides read TGTGCCAGTAGAATGGGCCTCTATGGCTACACCTTC. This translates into CASRMGLYGYTF.